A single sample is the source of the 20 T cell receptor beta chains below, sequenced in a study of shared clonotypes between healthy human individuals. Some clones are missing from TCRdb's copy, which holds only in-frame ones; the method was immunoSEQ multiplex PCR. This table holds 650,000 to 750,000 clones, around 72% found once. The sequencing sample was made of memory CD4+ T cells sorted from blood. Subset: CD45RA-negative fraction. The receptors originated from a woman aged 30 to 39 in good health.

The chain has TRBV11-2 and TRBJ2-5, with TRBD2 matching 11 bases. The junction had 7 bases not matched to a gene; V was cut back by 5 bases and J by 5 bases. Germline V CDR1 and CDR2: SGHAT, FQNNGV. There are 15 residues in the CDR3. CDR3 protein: CASSQTSGSWETQYF. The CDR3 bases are TGTGCCAGCAGCCAAACTAGCGGGAGCTGGGAGACCCAGTACTTC.

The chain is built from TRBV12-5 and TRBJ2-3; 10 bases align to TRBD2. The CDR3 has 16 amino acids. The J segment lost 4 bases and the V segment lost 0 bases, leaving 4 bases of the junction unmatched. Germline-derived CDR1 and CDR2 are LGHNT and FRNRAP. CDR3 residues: CASGLVLAGTSDTQYF. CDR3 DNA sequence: TGTGCTAGTGGTTTGGTACTAGCGGGGACATCAGATACGCAGTATTTT.

CDR3 coding DNA: TGTGCCAGCCACGGACATATTAACACCGGGGAGCTGTTTTTT. It specifies CASHGHINTGELFF. The chain recombines TRBV6-5 with TRBJ2-2; weak D call: TRBD1 (5 bases). Germline CDR1 reads MNHEY; CDR2 reads SVGAGI. Trimming shortened V by 8 bases and J by 2 bases, and 12 bases separated the two germline ends. CDR3 size: 14 residues.

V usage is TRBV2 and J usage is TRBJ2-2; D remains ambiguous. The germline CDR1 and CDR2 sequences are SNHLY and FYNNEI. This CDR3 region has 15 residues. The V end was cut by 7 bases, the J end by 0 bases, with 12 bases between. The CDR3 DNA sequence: TGTGCCAGCAAATCGCAATTAGCGAACACCGGGGAGCTGTTTTTT. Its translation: CASKSQLANTGELFF. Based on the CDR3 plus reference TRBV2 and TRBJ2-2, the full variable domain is EPEVTQTPSHQVTQMGQEVILRCVPISNHLYFYWYRQILGQKVEFLVSFYNNEISEKSEIFDDQFSVERPDGSNFTLKIRSTKLEDSAMYFCASKSQLANTGELFFGEGSRLTVL.

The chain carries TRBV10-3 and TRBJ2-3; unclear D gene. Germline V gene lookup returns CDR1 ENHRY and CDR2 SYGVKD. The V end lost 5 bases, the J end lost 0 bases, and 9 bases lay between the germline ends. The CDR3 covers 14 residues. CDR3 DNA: TGTGCCATCAGTACTGCGCAAAGCACAGATACGCAGTATTTT. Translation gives CAISTAQSTDTQYF.

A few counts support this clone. CDR3 region: CASSLNADSYNEQFF. The CDR3 DNA reads TGTGCCAGCAGCTTAAATGCGGACTCCTACAATGAGCAGTTCTTC. V is TRBV7-3 and J is TRBJ2-1; D remains unclear. CDR1 SGHTA and CDR2 FQGTGA come from the germline V gene. The CDR3 is made up of 15 amino acids. Trimming removed 1 base from V and 0 bases from J, with 7 bases in between.

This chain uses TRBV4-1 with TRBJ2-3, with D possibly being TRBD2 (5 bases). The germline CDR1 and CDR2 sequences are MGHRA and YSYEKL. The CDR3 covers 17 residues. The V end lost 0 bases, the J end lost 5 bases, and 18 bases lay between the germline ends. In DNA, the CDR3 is TGCGCCAGCAGCCAAGATAACGTGGGAGCCGTGGGAGATACGCAGTATTTT. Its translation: CASSQDNVGAVGDTQYF.

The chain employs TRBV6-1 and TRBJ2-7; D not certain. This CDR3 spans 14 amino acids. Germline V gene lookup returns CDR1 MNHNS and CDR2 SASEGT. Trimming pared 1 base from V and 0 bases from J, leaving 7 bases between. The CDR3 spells CASSEGLSSYEQYF. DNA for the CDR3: TGTGCCAGCAGTGAAGGACTGAGCTCCTACGAGCAGTACTTC.

The CDR3 region is CASSFPGLQETQYF. CDR3 nucleotides: TGTGCCAGCAGCTTCCCGGGTTTACAAGAGACCCAGTACTTC. V is TRBV7-8 and J is TRBJ2-5; D remains unclear. Trimming took 3 bases from V and 2 from J, leaving 10 bases between them. The CDR3 sequence is 14 residues long. In germline, CDR1 is SGHVS, CDR2 FQNEAQ.

The CDR3 bases are TGTGCCAGCAGCTTAGAACGTGGGACCCAGTACTTC. It translates to CASSLERGTQYF. The chain is built from TRBV5-4 and TRBJ2-5; no clear D. Germline values: CDR1 SGHNT, CDR2 YYREEE (reference sequence). V was pared by 2 bases and J by 7 bases, with 9 bases between. The CDR3 contains 12 residues.

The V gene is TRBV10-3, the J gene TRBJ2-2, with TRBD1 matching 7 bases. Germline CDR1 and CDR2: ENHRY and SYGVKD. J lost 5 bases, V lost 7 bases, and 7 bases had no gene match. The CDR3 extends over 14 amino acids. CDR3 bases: TGTGCCATCAAAAGGGGGCGAGATACCGGGGAGCTGTTTTTT. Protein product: CAIKRGRDTGELFF.

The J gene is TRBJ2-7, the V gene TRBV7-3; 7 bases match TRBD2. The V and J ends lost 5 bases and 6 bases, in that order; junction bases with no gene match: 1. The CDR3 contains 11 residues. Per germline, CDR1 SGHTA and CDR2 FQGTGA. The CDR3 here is CASSPGGEQYF. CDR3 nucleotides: TGTGCCAGCAGCCCGGGGGGCGAGCAGTACTTC.

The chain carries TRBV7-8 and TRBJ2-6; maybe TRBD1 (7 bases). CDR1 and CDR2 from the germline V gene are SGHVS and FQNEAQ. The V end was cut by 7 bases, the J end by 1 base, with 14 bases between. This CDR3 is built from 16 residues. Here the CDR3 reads CASNWQGGSGANVLTF. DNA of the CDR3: TGTGCCAGCAACTGGCAGGGGGGATCTGGGGCCAACGTCCTGACTTTC.

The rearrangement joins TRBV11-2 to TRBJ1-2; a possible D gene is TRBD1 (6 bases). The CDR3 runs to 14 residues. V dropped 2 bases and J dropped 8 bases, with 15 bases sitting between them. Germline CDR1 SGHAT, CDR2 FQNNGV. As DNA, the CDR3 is TGTGCCAGCAGCTTACAATACAGGGACGGAGGCTACACCTTC. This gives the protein CASSLQYRDGGYTF.

CDR3 sequence: CSVEDLTSGNNEQFF. In DNA form, the CDR3 reads TGCAGCGTTGAAGATCTCACTAGCGGAAACAATGAGCAGTTCTTC. The rearrangement links TRBV29-1 to TRBJ2-1, with 8 bases aligning to TRBD2. V lost 0 bases, J lost 5 bases, and 6 bases stayed unmatched. Germline V CDR1 and CDR2: SQVTM, ANQGSEA. The CDR3 contains 15 residues.

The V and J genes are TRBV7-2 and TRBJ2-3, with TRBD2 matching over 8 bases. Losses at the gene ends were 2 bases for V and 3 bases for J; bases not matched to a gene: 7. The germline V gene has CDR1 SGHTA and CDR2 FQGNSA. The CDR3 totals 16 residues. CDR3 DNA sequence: TGTGCCAGCAGCTTACGGCCTAGCGGGTCGACAGATACGCAGTATTTT. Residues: CASSLRPSGSTDTQYF. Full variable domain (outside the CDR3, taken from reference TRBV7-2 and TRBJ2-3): GAGVSQSPSNKVTEKGKDVELRCDPISGHTALYWYRQSLGQGLEFLIYFQGNSAPDKSGLPSDRFSAERTGGSVSTLTIQRTQQEDSAVYLCASSLRPSGSTDTQYFGPGTRLTVL.

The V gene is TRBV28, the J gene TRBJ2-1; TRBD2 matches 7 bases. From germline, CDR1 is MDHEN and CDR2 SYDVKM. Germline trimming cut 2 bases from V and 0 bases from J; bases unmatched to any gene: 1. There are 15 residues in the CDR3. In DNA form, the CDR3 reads TGTGCCAGCAGTTTAACGGGGGGCTCCTACAATGAGCAGTTCTTC. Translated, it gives CASSLTGGSYNEQFF.

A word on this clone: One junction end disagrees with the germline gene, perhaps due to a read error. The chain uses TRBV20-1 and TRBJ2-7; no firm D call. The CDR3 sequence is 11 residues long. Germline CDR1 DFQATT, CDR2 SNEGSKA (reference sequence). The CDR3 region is CSANPRSGGDF. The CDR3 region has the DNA TGCAGTGCTAATCCCCGTAGTGGTGGAGACTTC.

DNA of the CDR3: TGTGCCAGCAGTCCGCGGACAGGGAAGGCAGATACGCAGTATTTT. It translates to CASSPRTGKADTQYF. The chain joins TRBV6-5 to TRBJ2-3; 8 bases are a match to TRBD1. Losses at the gene ends were 5 bases for V and 4 bases for J; bases not matched to a gene: 8. This CDR3 is built from 15 residues. Germline V gene data show CDR1 as MNHEY and CDR2 as SVGAGI.

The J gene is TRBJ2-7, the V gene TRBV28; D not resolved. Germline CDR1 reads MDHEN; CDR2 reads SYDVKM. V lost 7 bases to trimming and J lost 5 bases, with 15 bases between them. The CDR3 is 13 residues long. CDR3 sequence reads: CASTRPTSHEQYF. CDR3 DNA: TGTGCCAGCACCCGCCCGACTTCCCACGAGCAGTACTTC.